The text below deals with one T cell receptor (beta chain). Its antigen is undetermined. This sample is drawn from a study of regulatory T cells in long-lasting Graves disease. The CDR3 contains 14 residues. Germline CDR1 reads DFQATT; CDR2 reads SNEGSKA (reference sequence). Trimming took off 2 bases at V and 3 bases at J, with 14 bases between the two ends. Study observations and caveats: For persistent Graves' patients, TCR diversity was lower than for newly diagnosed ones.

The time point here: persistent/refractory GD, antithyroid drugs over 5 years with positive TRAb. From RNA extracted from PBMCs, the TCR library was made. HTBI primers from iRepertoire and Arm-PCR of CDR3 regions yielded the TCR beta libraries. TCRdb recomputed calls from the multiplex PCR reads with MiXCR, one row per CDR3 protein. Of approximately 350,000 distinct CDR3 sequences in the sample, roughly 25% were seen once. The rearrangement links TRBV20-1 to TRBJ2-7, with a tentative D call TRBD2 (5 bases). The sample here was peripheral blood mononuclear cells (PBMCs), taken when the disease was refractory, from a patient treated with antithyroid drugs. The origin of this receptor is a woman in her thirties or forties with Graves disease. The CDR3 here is CSARTGGSFYEQYF. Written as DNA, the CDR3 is TGCAGTGCTAGAACCGGCGGGTCCTTCTACGAGCAGTACTTC.